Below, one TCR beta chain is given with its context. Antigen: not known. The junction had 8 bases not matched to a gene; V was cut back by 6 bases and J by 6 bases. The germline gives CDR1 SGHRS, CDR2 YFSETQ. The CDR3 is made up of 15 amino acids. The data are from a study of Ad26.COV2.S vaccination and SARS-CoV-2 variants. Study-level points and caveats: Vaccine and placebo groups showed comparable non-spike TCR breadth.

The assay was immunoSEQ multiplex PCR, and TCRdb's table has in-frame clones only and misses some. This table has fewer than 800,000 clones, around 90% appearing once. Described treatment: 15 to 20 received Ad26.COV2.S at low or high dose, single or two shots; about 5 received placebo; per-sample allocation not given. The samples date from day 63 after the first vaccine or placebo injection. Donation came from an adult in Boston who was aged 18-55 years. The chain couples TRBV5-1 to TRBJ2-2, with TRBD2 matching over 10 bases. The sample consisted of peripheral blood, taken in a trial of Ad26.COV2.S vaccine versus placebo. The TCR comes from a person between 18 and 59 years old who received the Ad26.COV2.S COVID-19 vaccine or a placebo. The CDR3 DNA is TGCGCCAGCAAAACCGGGACTAGCGCATCCGGGGAGCTGTTTTTT. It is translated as CASKTGTSASGELFF.